This record covers a single T cell receptor beta chain. This clonotype appeared many times. Its antigen is currently not known. Base qualities are not at hand, and no much larger clone is one base apart. Total RNA was extracted from the cultured T cells using TRIzol reagent. TCRbeta libraries were amplified from RNA by 5' rapid amplification of cDNA ends (5'RACE). Before sequencing, Qubit, an Agilent instrument, and quantitative PCR were used to check library concentration and integrity. Sequencing of qualified libraries was performed on Illumina HiSeq or MiSeq by a commercial service provider. In the original analysis: TCR sequences in each sample were identified with MiXCR version 1.8.2. Qualified clones required a CDR3 longer than four amino acids, an in-frame nucleotide length, and no stop codon. A read counted as effective if the read contained the complete CDR3 structure. RT-PCR with 24 Vbeta primers, GeneScan spectratyping, and Sanger sequencing were used to validate the expanded clones. The public reads were quality trimmed at Q25 with fastp and then assembled into clones with MiXCR by TCRdb, keeping productive beta chains. Records with the same CDR3 protein are collapsed into one entry carrying the most frequent genes and DNA. TCRdb, rather than the study authors, made the V and J calls. This sample is represented by 11,000 or so distinct CDR3 sequences; roughly two fifths of them were singletons. The ten biggest clones cover approximately 33% of the sample.

The sample belongs to a study of T cell repertoires and leukemia-associated antigens (dated by TCRdb to between 2018 and 2021). As for the study more broadly: Each sample yielded about 5.1 to 6.6 million read pairs and roughly 3 to 5.0 million effective reads, some 16 million effective reads overall. The study aimed to identify which antigen a TCR Vbeta21 clone previously found in CML patients recognizes, using in vitro peptide stimulation of healthy T cells.

The paper as a whole reports these results and caveats: The four groups showed no significant differences in numbers of Vbeta genes (roughly 60), Jbeta genes (approximately 15), VDJ rearrangements, or unique CDR3s. Direct testing of the expanded clones' antigen specificity and function was not done, and further investigation was required.

Including the terminal cysteine and phenylalanine, the CDR3 comprises 13 residues. The entry retains the CDR3 DNA only, 39 bases that are in frame from base 1. For this chain, trimming is 6 bases at the V end and 7 bases at the J end, and the number of junction bases without a gene match is 5. Looking up the germline V gene yields CDR1 SGHTA and CDR2 FQGTGA. CD3+ T cells were first rested overnight at approximately 2.5 million cells/mL in RPMI 1640 without fetal bovine serum. CD3+ T cells were isolated from PBMCs with MACS immunomagnetic beads following the manufacturer's instructions. This TCR derives from a female donor in good health. Sequencing input: CD3+ T cells sorted from blood and cultured. The rearrangement combines TRBV7-3 with TRBJ2-1; 8 bases in the junction line up with TRBD1. CDR3 sequence: CASSQGASNEQFF. The DNA sequence is given as TGTGCCAGCAGTCAGGGGGCGAGTAATGAGCAGTTCTTC.